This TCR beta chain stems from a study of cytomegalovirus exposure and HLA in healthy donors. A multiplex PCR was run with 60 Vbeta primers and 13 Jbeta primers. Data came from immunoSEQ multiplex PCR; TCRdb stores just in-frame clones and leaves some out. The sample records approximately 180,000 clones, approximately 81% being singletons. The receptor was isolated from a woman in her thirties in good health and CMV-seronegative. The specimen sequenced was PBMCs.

The CDR3 protein is CASRQGPKTFGNTIYF. The CDR3 region has the DNA TGCGCCAGCAGACAGGGCCCAAAGACCTTCGGAAACACCATATATTTT. The chain links TRBV5-1 to TRBJ1-3; weak D call: TRBD1 (6 bases). This CDR3 region has 16 residues. V shed 5 bases and J shed 4 bases, with 19 bases lying between them. In germline, CDR1 is SGHRS, CDR2 YFSETQ.